This T cell receptor (beta chain) comes out of a study of T cells in Graves' hyperthyroidism and ophthalmopathy (dated 2019 in TCRdb). The study in broad terms: Peripheral blood samples were taken at the time of initial diagnosis, prior to any treatment. After blood sampling, hyperthyroidism patients were treated with methimazole at a starting dose of 30 mg daily, and ophthalmopathy patients were treated with high-dose intravenous methylprednisolone. The paper reports TCR Vbeta CDR3 sequencing of 140 or so peripheral blood samples: 43 ophthalmopathy, over 70 hyperthyroidism and some 17 progressor patients. In about six Graves' hyperthyroidism patients, the study also compared T-cell repertoires from thyroid tissue with T-cell repertoires from blood. To identify TCR V-J signatures that set the groups apart, the researchers used a discovery cohort of 100 patients, made up of 40 to 45 with Graves' ophthalmopathy and about 59 with stable Graves' hyperthyroidism. The roughly 91 discovery patients were randomly split 7:3 into training and test sets. An independent validation cohort of around 19 hyperthyroidism patients and roughly 16 patients who later progressed to ophthalmopathy tested prospective prediction of ophthalmopathy. Results the study describes overall, beyond this receptor: In cross-validation, a model built on a 13 V-J signature told ophthalmopathy apart from stable hyperthyroidism with 85% to 90% sensitivity and 81% to 82% specificity, and in testing the same model reached 80%/75%. Most expanded thyroid clonotypes (frequency above 0.001) were also detected in blood, a finding suggesting that blood repertoires may reflect thyroid immune responses. In validation, the model predicted progression to ophthalmopathy with 55% to 71% sensitivity and approximately 72% specificity, a median of roughly seven months before onset. No statistical method was used to fix the sample size in advance, and group allocation was not hidden from the investigators.

CDR1 and CDR2 were assigned from the germline V gene (reference sequence) as PRHDT and FYEKMQ. The V end gives up 1 base and the J end 4 bases, leaving 6 bases in the junction not matched to a gene. The cysteine opens and the phenylalanine closes a CDR3 of 16 amino acids. Just the 48-base CDR3 DNA is kept, in frame starting at base 1. Stable Graves' hyperthyroidism was defined as no progression to ophthalmopathy during 18 months of follow-up. Hyperthyroidism patients were aged 18 to 65 years and newly diagnosed, with disease duration of less than 2 months. Patients with uncontrolled infections, other autoimmune diseases, pregnancy or lactation were excluded. Diagnoses were established on the basis of clinical symptoms, serum thyroxine and TRAb, thyroid ultrasound, and orbital computed tomography. PBMCs were isolated from 10 ml of fresh peripheral blood by Ficoll-Paque density gradient centrifugation. Total RNA was extracted using Trizol reagent, and RNA quality was assessed on an Agilent 2100 Bioanalyzer.

The TCR beta CDR3 regions were amplified from RNA transcripts. The TCR CDR3 was subjected to a first round of RT-PCR using the HTBI primer set and the Qiagen OneStep RT-PCR kit. A second multiplex PCR round built the libraries, followed by size selection and purification. Paired-end sequencing of the libraries was performed with 100 bp reads on an Illumina HiSeq2000. Turning to the authors' computational methods: SOAPnuke was used to process the raw data, removing reads that contained adapters or uncalled bases, had a mean Phred below 15, or lacked an exact match to the constant primer or identifier. COPE v1.2.5 was used to merge the high-quality paired reads, and each unique nucleotide sequence was defined as a clonotype. MiTCR v1.1 was used to align the clonotypes against IMGT TRBV, TRBD and TRBJ reference segments. The analysis was restricted to V-J combinations with a frequency above 0.0001, which together covered 99.2% of the repertoires. A TCS score was defined as the ratio of F50 (clonal expansion) to E x V (chaos), with BLOSUM62-based TCRdist applied between CDR3 peptides within each V-J. Welch's t-statistics and random forest reduced 514 V-J features to 13, which were used in a naive Bayes classifier (R e1071). The public sequencing data were trimmed at Q25 with fastp and processed into clonotypes with MiXCR by TCRdb, which kept only in-frame beta chains. CDR3 protein duplicates are merged, each entry listing the most common genes and DNA. The V and J calls and clone size are TCRdb's, not the authors'. In this sample the table shows about 560,000 distinct CDR3 sequences, roughly 17% of which occur a single time. The ten biggest clones cover about 20% of the sample.

This clonotype was detected many times. Its antigen remains undetermined. No much larger clone exists at a distance of one base, and base qualities are not known. The chain employs TRBV13 and TRBJ2-1; 8 bases in the junction line up with TRBD2. Sequencing used blood. The receptor's source is a young woman with Graves' hyperthyroidism. The nucleotides read TGTGCCAGCAGCTTAGATCTAGCGGGCCTTTACAATGAGCAGTTCTTC. It translates as CASSLDLAGLYNEQFF.